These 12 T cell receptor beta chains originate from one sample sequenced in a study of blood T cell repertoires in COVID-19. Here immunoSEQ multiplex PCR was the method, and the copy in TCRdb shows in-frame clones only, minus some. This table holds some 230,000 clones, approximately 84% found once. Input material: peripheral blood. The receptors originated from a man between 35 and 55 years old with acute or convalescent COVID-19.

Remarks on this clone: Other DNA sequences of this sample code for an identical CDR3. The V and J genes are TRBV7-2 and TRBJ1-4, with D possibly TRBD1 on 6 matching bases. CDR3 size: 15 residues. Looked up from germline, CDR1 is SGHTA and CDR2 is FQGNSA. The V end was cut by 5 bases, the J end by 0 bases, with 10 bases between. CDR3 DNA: TGTGCCAGCAGCCAAACAGGGCCAACTAATGAAAAACTGTTTTTT. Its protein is CASSQTGPTNEKLFF.

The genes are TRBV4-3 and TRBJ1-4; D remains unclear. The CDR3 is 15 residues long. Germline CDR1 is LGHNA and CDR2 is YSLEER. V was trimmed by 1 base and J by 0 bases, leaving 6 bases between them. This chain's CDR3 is CASSQGGATNEKLFF. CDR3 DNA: TGCGCCAGCAGCCAAGGGGGAGCAACTAATGAAAAACTGTTTTTT.

The CDR3 nucleotides read TGCGCCAGCAGTGGCCGGGACACCTCCACAGATACGCAGTATTTT. It encodes CASSGRDTSTDTQYF. The chain couples TRBV10-2 to TRBJ2-3; perhaps TRBD1 as D (6 bases). V lost 4 bases, J lost 2 bases, and 13 bases lay in between. CDR1 and CDR2 (germline): WSHSY, SAAADI. The CDR3 spans 15 residues.

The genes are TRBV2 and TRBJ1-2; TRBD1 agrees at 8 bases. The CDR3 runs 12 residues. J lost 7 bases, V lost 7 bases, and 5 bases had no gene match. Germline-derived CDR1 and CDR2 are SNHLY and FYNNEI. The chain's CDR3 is CASNGQGSGYTF. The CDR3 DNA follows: TGTGCCAGCAATGGACAGGGCTCTGGCTACACCTTC.

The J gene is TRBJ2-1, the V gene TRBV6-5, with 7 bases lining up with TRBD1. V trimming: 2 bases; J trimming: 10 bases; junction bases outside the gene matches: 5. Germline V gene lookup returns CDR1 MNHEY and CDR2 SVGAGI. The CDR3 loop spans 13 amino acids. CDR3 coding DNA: TGTGCCAGCAGTTACGGGGACAGCTCGGAGCAGTTCTTC. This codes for CASSYGDSSEQFF.

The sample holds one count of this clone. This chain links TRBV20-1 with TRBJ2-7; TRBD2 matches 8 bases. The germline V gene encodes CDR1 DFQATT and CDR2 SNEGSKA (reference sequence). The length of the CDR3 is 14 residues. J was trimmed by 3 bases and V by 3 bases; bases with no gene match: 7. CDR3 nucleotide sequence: TGCAGTGCTAGTCCCAGCGGGAGCCTCTACGAGCAGTACTTC. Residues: CSASPSGSLYEQYF.

CDR3 amino acids: CASSTNTVQQYF. CDR3 in DNA: TGTGCCAGCAGTACAAATACAGTACAGCAGTACTTC. The chain has TRBV6-5 and TRBJ2-7; D not certain. This CDR3 is built from 12 residues. Trimming left V 5 bases short and J 8 bases short, with 13 bases between. Germline CDR1 MNHEY, CDR2 SVGAGI.

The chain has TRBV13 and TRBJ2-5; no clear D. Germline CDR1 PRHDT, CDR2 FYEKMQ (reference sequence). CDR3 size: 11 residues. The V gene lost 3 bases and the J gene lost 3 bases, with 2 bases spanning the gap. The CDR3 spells CASSFKETQYF. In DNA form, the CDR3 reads TGTGCCAGCAGCTTTAAAGAGACCCAGTACTTC.

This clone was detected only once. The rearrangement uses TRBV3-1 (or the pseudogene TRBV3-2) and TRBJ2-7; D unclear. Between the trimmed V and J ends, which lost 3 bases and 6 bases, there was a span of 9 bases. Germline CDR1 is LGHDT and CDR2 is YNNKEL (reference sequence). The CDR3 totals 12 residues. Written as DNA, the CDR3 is TGTGCCAGCAGCCACCGGGTACGCGAGCAGTACTTC. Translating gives CASSHRVREQYF.

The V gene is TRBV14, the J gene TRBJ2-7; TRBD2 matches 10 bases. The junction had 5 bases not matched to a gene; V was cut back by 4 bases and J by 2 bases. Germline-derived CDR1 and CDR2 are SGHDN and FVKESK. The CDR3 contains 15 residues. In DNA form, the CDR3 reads TGTGCCAGCAGCCCCTCTAGCGGGAGAGCCTACGAGCAGTACTTC. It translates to CASSPSSGRAYEQYF.

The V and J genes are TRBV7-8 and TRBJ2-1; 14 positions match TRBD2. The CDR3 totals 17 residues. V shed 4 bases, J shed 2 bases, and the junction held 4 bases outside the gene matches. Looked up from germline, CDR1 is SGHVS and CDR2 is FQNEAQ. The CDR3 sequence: CASSSGTSGGTYNEQFF. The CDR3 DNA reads TGTGCCAGCAGCTCGGGGACTAGCGGGGGTACCTACAATGAGCAGTTCTTC.

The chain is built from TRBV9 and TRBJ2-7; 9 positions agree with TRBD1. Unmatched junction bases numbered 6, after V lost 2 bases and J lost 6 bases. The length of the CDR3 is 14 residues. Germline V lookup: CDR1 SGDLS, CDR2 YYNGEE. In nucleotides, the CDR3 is TGTGCCAGCAGCGTCGGGGGACAGGGCCCCGAGCAGTACTTC. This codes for CASSVGGQGPEQYF.